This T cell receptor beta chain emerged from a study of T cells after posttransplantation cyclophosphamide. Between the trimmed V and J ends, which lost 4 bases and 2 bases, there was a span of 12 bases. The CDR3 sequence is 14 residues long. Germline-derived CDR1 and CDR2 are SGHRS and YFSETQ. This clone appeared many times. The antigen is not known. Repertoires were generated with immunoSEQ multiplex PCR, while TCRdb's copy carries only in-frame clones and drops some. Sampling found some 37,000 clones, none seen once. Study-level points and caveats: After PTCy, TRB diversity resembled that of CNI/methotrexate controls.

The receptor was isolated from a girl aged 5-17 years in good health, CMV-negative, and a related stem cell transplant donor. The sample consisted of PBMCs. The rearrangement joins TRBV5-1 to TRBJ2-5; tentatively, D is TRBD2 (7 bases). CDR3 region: CASSRGGGQETQYF. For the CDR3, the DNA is TGCGCCAGCAGCCGCGGGGGCGGGCAAGAGACCCAGTACTTC.